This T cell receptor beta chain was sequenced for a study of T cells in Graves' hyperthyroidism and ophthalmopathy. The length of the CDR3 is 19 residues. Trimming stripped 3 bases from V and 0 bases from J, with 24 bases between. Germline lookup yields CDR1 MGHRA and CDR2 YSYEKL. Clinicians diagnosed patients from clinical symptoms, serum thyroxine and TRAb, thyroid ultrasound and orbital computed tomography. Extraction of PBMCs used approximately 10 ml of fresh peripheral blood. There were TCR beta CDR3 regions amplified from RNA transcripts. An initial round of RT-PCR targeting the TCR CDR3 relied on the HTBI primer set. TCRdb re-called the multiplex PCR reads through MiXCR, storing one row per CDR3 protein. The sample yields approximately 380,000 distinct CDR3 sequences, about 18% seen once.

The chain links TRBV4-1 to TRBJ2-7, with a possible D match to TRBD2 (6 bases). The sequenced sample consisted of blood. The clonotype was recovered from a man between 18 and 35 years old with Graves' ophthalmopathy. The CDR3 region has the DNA TGCGCCAGCAGCCATTCGTTTCGATCGCGACGGGGGAGCTCCTACGAGCAGTACTTC. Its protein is CASSHSFRSRRGSSYEQYF.